These 24 T cell receptor beta chains came from one sample sequenced in a study of blood T cell repertoires in COVID-19. Clones were sequenced by immunoSEQ multiplex PCR, and TCRdb holds only the in-frame ones, with some missing. The profile shows about 480,000 clones, over 75% of them singletons. The sample was PBMCs or T cells enriched from blood (not recorded which). These receptors came from a woman aged 40 to 55 who had recovered from COVID-19.

The V gene is TRBV6-6, the J gene TRBJ2-5; tentative D call: TRBD2 (5 bases). Germline V gene data show CDR1 as MNHNY and CDR2 as SVGAGI (reference sequence). The ends were cut back, 0 bases at V and 2 bases at J, with 13 bases in the middle. This CDR3 contains 16 residues. The CDR3 sequence is CASSYSNSRDQETQYF. The CDR3, as DNA: TGTGCCAGCAGTTACTCGAATTCCCGGGATCAAGAGACCCAGTACTTC.

This chain connects TRBV30 to TRBJ2-1, with a possible D match to TRBD2 (6 bases). This CDR3 spans 15 amino acids. The V end lost 2 bases, the J end lost 2 bases, and 13 bases lay between the germline ends. Germline loops: CDR1 GTSNPN, CDR2 SVGIG (reference sequence). Here the CDR3 DNA reads TGTGCCTGGAGTCCCACGGGAGAACCCTACAATGAGCAGTTCTTC. It is translated as CAWSPTGEPYNEQFF. Together with reference TRBV30 and TRBJ2-1, the CDR3 gives the full variable domain: SQTIHQWPATLVQPVGSPLSLECTVEGTSNPNLYWYRQAAGRGLQLLFYSVGIGQISSEVPQNLSASRPQDRQFILSSKKLLLSDSGFYLCAWSPTGEPYNEQFFGPGTRLTVL.

The chain uses TRBV5-1 and TRBJ2-3, with a possible D match to TRBD2 (5 bases). Germline V gene lookup returns CDR1 SGHRS and CDR2 YFSETQ. V shed 4 bases and J shed 0 bases, with 9 bases lying between them. The CDR3 spans 14 residues. CDR3 in amino acids: CASSPPGSTDTQYF. The CDR3 DNA sequence: TGCGCCAGCAGCCCCCCGGGAAGCACAGATACGCAGTATTTT.

This clone appeared a few times. The rearrangement uses TRBV10-3 and TRBJ1-1, with D unclear. Germline CDR1 and CDR2: ENHRY and SYGVKD. V lost 3 bases to trimming and J lost 0 bases, with 5 bases between them. This CDR3 comprises 13 residues. The CDR3 sequence: CAISDQVNTEAFF. The CDR3 coding sequence is TGTGCCATCAGTGACCAGGTGAACACTGAAGCTTTCTTT.

This clone appeared a few times. The rearrangement links TRBV11-2 to TRBJ2-7; D is unclear. V dropped 1 base and J dropped 3 bases, with 4 bases sitting between them. This CDR3 has 12 residues. CDR1 is SGHAT and CDR2 is FQNNGV in the germline V gene. CDR3 in DNA: TGTGCCAGCAGCTTAGGAGTCTACGAGCAGTACTTC. It translates to CASSLGVYEQYF.

The genes are TRBV10-3 and TRBJ2-7; D possibly corresponds to TRBD2 (6 bases). CDR1 and CDR2 from the germline V gene are ENHRY and SYGVKD. The CDR3 is 15 amino acids. Trimming shortened V by 5 bases and J by 3 bases, and 17 bases separated the two germline ends. CDR3 region: CAISRGLQVYYEQYF. CDR3 nucleotide sequence: TGTGCCATCAGTCGGGGGTTACAGGTATACTACGAGCAGTACTTC.

This clone was detected a few times. The V gene is TRBV6-5, the J gene TRBJ2-7; D not resolved. The CDR3 is 14 amino acids. Germline V gene data show CDR1 as MNHEY and CDR2 as SVGAGI. V was trimmed by 2 bases and J by 9 bases, leaving 17 bases between them. Here the CDR3 reads CASSYRGASSVQYF. The CDR3 DNA sequence: TGTGCCAGCAGTTACCGAGGAGCTAGTTCTGTGCAGTACTTC.

This clone turned up a few times. This chain joins TRBV7-9 and TRBJ1-5; unclear D gene. V was shortened by 3 bases and J by 1 base, with 10 bases between the two germline ends. The germline V gene encodes CDR1 SEHNR and CDR2 FQNEAQ (reference sequence). This CDR3 region has 15 residues. CDR3 protein: CASSFSGRSNQPQHF. The CDR3 region has the DNA TGTGCCAGCAGCTTTAGCGGCAGAAGCAATCAGCCCCAGCATTTT.

The chain carries TRBV5-5 and TRBJ1-6; D may be TRBD1 (5 bases). The CDR3 runs 16 residues. Germline V lookup: CDR1 SGHKS, CDR2 YYEKEE (reference sequence). V shed 5 bases and J shed 9 bases, with 21 bases lying between them. As DNA, the CDR3 is TGTGCCAGCAGTCGCGGGAATGAGGGGCTAGGTTCACCCCTCCACTTT. Its translation is CASSRGNEGLGSPLHF.

The rearrangement uses TRBV19 and TRBJ2-7, with TRBD2 matching 7 bases. The germline V gene encodes CDR1 LNHDA and CDR2 SQIVND (reference sequence). V lost 4 bases and J lost 2; bases outside the gene matches: 5. This CDR3 is 14 amino acids long. CDR3 DNA sequence: TGTGCCAGTAGTACTACCGGGACTACCTACGAGCAGTACTTC. Its protein product is CASSTTGTTYEQYF.

The V gene is TRBV4-2, the J gene TRBJ1-1; D remains unclear. The CDR3 sequence is 12 residues long. Looked up from germline, CDR1 is LGHNA and CDR2 is YNFKEQ. With 0 bases removed from V and 11 bases from J, the gap between germline ends came to 10 bases. The CDR3 nucleotides read TGTGCCAGCAGCCAAGATGGGAGGGTGGCTTTCTTT. It encodes CASSQDGRVAFF.

CDR3 sequence: CASSLVGTGYNEKLFF. In nucleotides, the CDR3 is TGCGCCAGCAGCTTGGTCGGGACAGGCTATAATGAAAAACTGTTTTTT. The chain recombines TRBV5-1 with TRBJ1-4; 8 bases are a match to TRBD1. V shed 0 bases and J 4 bases; nucleotides not matched to a gene: 5. This CDR3 comprises 16 residues. The germline gives CDR1 SGHRS, CDR2 YFSETQ.

For the CDR3, the DNA is TGCGCCAGCAGCGAGACACAGGGGGCTGGGGAGACCCAGTACTTC. It specifies CASSETQGAGETQYF. The chain carries TRBV5-1 and TRBJ2-5, with 9 bases matching TRBD1. Unmatched junction bases numbered 9, after V lost 4 bases and J lost 5 bases. CDR3 length: 15 amino acids. Germline V gene data show CDR1 as SGHRS and CDR2 as YFSETQ.

The chain has TRBV3-1 (or the pseudogene TRBV3-2) and TRBJ2-7; D possibly corresponds to TRBD2 (6 bases). This CDR3 is built from 13 residues. Germline CDR1 LGHDT, CDR2 YNNKEL (reference sequence). V was shortened by 8 bases and J by 2 bases, with 13 bases between the two germline ends. CDR3 sequence (DNA): TGTGCCAGCGCGTCCAGGACTACCTACGAGCAGTACTTC. This encodes CASASRTTYEQYF.

In this sample, this clone turned up once. The chain has TRBV4-1 and TRBJ2-7; 11 bases fit TRBD1. Germline trimming cut 2 bases from V and 6 bases from J; bases unmatched to any gene: 9. The CDR3 is 16 residues long. Germline lookup yields CDR1 MGHRA and CDR2 YSYEKL. CDR3 in DNA: TGCGCCAGCAGCCAACGCGGACAGGGGGCTATGGGCGAGCAGTACTTC. Its protein product is CASSQRGQGAMGEQYF.

The chain combines TRBV29-1 with TRBJ2-7, with D perhaps TRBD2 (5 bases). Germline V gives CDR1 SQVTM, CDR2 ANQGSEA. The V gene lost 4 bases and the J gene lost 3 bases, with 10 bases spanning the gap. This CDR3 has 12 residues. In DNA, the CDR3 is TGCAGCGTTGGATCCGGGAACTACGAGCAGTACTTC. Encoded protein: CSVGSGNYEQYF.

This chain joins TRBV14 and TRBJ2-7, with 10 bases fitting TRBD2. This CDR3 is built from 14 residues. The V and J ends lost 7 bases and 7 bases, in that order; junction bases with no gene match: 10. The germline gives CDR1 SGHDN, CDR2 FVKESK. The CDR3 here is CASTPRQREGEQYF. DNA for the CDR3: TGTGCCAGCACCCCGCGGCAGCGGGAGGGGGAGCAGTACTTC.

J is TRBJ2-3 and V is TRBV30, with 10 bases lining up with TRBD2. The germline V gene has CDR1 GTSNPN and CDR2 SVGIG (reference sequence). After removal of 5 bases from V and 2 bases from J, the junction contained 13 bases not matched to a gene. The length of the CDR3 is 17 residues. The CDR3 DNA follows: TGTGCCTGGTGTAATGGACTTAGCGGGAGGACCACAGATACGCAGTATTTT. Its translation is CAWCNGLSGRTTDTQYF. The full variable domain, rest sourced from reference TRBV30 and TRBJ2-3, is SQTIHQWPATLVQPVGSPLSLECTVEGTSNPNLYWYRQAAGRGLQLLFYSVGIGQISSEVPQNLSASRPQDRQFILSSKKLLLSDSGFYLCAWCNGLSGRTTDTQYFGPGTRLTVL.

The J gene is TRBJ2-3, the V gene TRBV29-1; D is possibly TRBD2 (6 bases). The germline V and J ends were trimmed by 2 bases and 9 bases, with 9 bases remaining between them. The CDR3 has 11 amino acids. Germline CDR1 reads SQVTM; CDR2 reads ANQGSEA. The CDR3 sequence is CSVERRETQYF. DNA for the CDR3: TGCAGCGTTGAAAGGAGGGAAACGCAGTATTTT.

This chain links TRBV4-3 with TRBJ2-5; 9 nucleotides line up with TRBD2. The length of the CDR3 is 15 residues. Germline CDR1 is LGHNA and CDR2 is YSLEER. V lost 0 bases to trimming and J lost 9 bases; unmatched junction nucleotides: 8. The CDR3 nucleotides read TGCGCCAGCAGCCAAGATGTTGGACTAGCGAGCTCCCAGTACTTC. It is translated as CASSQDVGLASSQYF.

This clone was recorded a few times. The V call is TRBV10-3, the J call TRBJ1-5, with 10 bases aligning to TRBD1. Germline V CDR1 and CDR2: ENHRY, SYGVKD. Trimming at V came to 10 bases and at J to 0 bases, leaving 9 bases not matched to a gene. The CDR3 is made up of 16 amino acids. CDR3 DNA sequence: TGTGCCACCGGACAGGGGGGCGATTTTAGCAATCAGCCCCAGCATTTT. It specifies CATGQGGDFSNQPQHF.

This clone showed up just once. CDR3 nucleotides: TGTGCCAGTAGTATTGGGGCCGAAGCTTTCTTT. It yields the protein CASSIGAEAFF. The chain links TRBV19 to TRBJ1-1, with TRBD1 as a possible D gene (5 bases). The V and J ends lost 3 bases and 8 bases respectively, with 7 bases between them. CDR1 is LNHDA, CDR2 SQIVND, per germline (reference sequence). This CDR3 spans 11 amino acids.

The gene calls are TRBV5-4 and TRBJ1-6, with 9 bases that match TRBD1. The CDR3 loop spans 15 amino acids. V was pared by 7 bases and J by 7 bases, with 9 bases of the junction left unmatched. Germline CDR1 SGHNT, CDR2 YYREEE (reference sequence). The CDR3 coding sequence is TGTGCCAGCGGCTACCGGGACAGGGACAATTCACCCCTCCACTTT. Its protein is CASGYRDRDNSPLHF.

The chain uses TRBV21-1 and TRBJ1-5. TRBV21-1 is an annotated pseudogene. The CDR3 covers 15 residues. DNA of the CDR3: TGTGCCAGCAGCCTAGCGCGAGGCATACCACGGCCCCAGCATTTT. It yields the protein CASSLARGIPRPQHF.